This paragraph reports one T cell receptor beta chain. The antigen remains unidentified. PCR was performed a second time for about 6 to 12 cycles using a sample-barcoded 5' primer and a J-beta primer mix. A tag from a template-switch adaptor with 12 random nucleotides marked each cDNA molecule. One entry per CDR3 protein, called by TCRdb with MiXCR from the 5' RACE reads. The sample consists of 850,000 to 1,000,000 distinct CDR3 sequences, 51% of them appearing once. The data originate from a study of blood T cells in healthy people across ages. Study outcomes and limitations: Getting older went along with TCR beta diversity per million T cells dropping roughly linearly.

PBMCs, at least 6.5 million per sample, were isolated. Total RNA amounts of at least 5.5 micrograms were extracted per sample. The sample was blood. The source is a woman aged 60-70 years in good health.

The CDR3 protein is CSALTSGRRFQETQYF. The CDR3, as DNA: TGCAGTGCATTGACTAGCGGGAGAAGGTTCCAAGAGACCCAGTACTTC. V and J are TRBV20-1 and TRBJ2-5; 12 nucleotides agree with TRBD2. Germline CDR1 DFQATT, CDR2 SNEGSKA (reference sequence). The CDR3 has 16 residues. V gave up 6 bases and J gave up 1 base; unmatched junction bases: 9.